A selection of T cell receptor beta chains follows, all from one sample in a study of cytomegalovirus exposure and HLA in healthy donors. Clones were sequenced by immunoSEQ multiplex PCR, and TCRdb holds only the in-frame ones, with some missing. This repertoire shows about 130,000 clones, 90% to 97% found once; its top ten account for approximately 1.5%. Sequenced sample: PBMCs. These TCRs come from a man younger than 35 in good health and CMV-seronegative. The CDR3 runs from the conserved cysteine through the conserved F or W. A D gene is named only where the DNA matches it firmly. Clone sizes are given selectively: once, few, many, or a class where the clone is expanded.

DNA: TGCAGCGGGCACGCAGTTGACTATGGCTACACCTTC; CDR3: CSGHAVDYGYTF; D: NA; V: TRBV29-1; J: TRBJ1-2; size: NA
DNA: TGTGCCTGGAGTGTAAAGGGAGGAGAGACCCAGTACTTC; CDR3: CAWSVKGGETQYF; D: NA; V: TRBV30; J: TRBJ2-5; size: NA
DNA: TGTGCCAGCAGCTTAACTAGCGGGGGTGACGCAGATACGCAGTATTTT; CDR3: CASSLTSGGDADTQYF; D: TRBD2; V: TRBV11-3; J: TRBJ2-3; size: NA
DNA: TGTGCCAGCCTGTACTTTGGGGGCGTTCTGGCCGGGGAGCTGTTTTTT; CDR3: CASLYFGGVLAGELFF; D: NA; V: TRBV2; J: TRBJ2-2; size: NA
DNA: TGTGCCAGCAGCCCTATGGAGCACACTGAAGCTTTCTTT; CDR3: CASSPMEHTEAFF; D: NA; V: TRBV4-2; J: TRBJ1-1; size: NA
DNA: TGTGCCAGCTCACCCCCCTCGAGCTCCTACGAGCAGTACTTC; CDR3: CASSPPSSSYEQYF; D: NA; V: TRBV18; J: TRBJ2-7; size: NA
DNA: TGCGCCAGCAGCTTGGATGGAGGGGCAGGAAACACCATATATTTT; CDR3: CASSLDGGAGNTIYF; D: NA; V: TRBV5-1; J: TRBJ1-3; size: once
DNA: TGTGCCTGGAGGGGTAGCCGAGAGACCCAGTACTTC; CDR3: CAWRGSRETQYF; D: NA; V: TRBV30; J: TRBJ2-5; size: once
DNA: TGTGCCAGCAGCGCGGGGGGCGGGAGGCAAGAGACCCAGTACTTC; CDR3: CASSAGGGRQETQYF; D: TRBD2; V: TRBV9; J: TRBJ2-5; size: NA
DNA: TGCGCCAGCAGCTCCCAAACAGGCTCTGGAAACACCATATATTTT; CDR3: CASSSQTGSGNTIYF; D: NA; V: TRBV5-1; J: TRBJ1-3; size: once
DNA: TGTGCCAGCAGTTACTCGAACGGGATCCAAGAGACCCAGTACTTC; CDR3: CASSYSNGIQETQYF; D: NA; V: TRBV6-5; J: TRBJ2-5; size: NA
DNA: TGTGCCTGGAGTGTAGGACCGGGAGTGGTAACTGGGGAGACCCAGTACTTC; CDR3: CAWSVGPGVVTGETQYF; D: NA; V: TRBV30; J: TRBJ2-5; size: NA
DNA: TGTGCCAGTAGTCCCCAGGGCCGGAGGGACACCGGGGAGCTGTTTTTT; CDR3: CASSPQGRRDTGELFF; D: NA; V: TRBV19; J: TRBJ2-2; size: NA
DNA: TGTGCCAGCAGCTCCGGCAATGAGCAGTTCTTC; CDR3: CASSSGNEQFF; D: NA; V: TRBV7-3; J: TRBJ2-1; size: NA
DNA: TGTGCCAGCAGCTGGACCGGGACAGGGAATCAGCCCCAGCATTTT; CDR3: CASSWTGTGNQPQHF; D: TRBD1; V: TRBV5-6; J: TRBJ1-5; size: NA
DNA: TGTGCCAGCAGTTACCTTGGGACAGGGTACACCGGGGAGCTGTTTTTT; CDR3: CASSYLGTGYTGELFF; D: TRBD1; V: TRBV6-6; J: TRBJ2-2; size: NA
DNA: TGTGCCAGCAGTCCTACAGGGGAAAATCAGCCCCAGCATTTT; CDR3: CASSPTGENQPQHF; D: TRBD1; V: TRBV6-5; J: TRBJ1-5; size: once
DNA: TGTGCCTCCGCGATCCGGGAGGACATTCAGTACTTC; CDR3: CASAIREDIQYF; D: TRBD2; V: TRBV10-3; J: TRBJ2-4; size: few
DNA: TGCGCCAGCAGCTTGGCCGAACTAGCGGTATACAATGAGCAGTTCTTC; CDR3: CASSLAELAVYNEQFF; D: TRBD2; V: TRBV5-1; J: TRBJ2-1; size: NA
DNA: TGTGCCAGCAGCGAGGGGGATAGCGGGAGGGCTGGAGATACGCAGTATTTT; CDR3: CASSEGDSGRAGDTQYF; D: TRBD2; V: TRBV9; J: TRBJ2-3; size: once
DNA: TGTGCCAGCAGTGAGCCTCAGGACAATGAGCAGTTCTTC; CDR3: CASSEPQDNEQFF; D: NA; V: TRBV2; J: TRBJ2-1; size: once
DNA: TGTGCCAGTAGTAACCCCCTAGCGGGATCCTACGAGCAGTACTTC; CDR3: CASSNPLAGSYEQYF; D: TRBD2; V: TRBV19; J: TRBJ2-7; size: NA
DNA: TGTGCCAGCAGTTACAGCTTGTTTCAGCCCCAGCATTTT; CDR3: CASSYSLFQPQHF; D: NA; V: TRBV6-5; J: TRBJ1-5; size: NA
DNA: TGTGCCAGCAGTTCGCCACGGTTCCCGAACACTGAAGCTTTCTTT; CDR3: CASSSPRFPNTEAFF; D: NA; V: TRBV7-9; J: TRBJ1-1; size: once
DNA: TGTGCCAGCTCCCTAGGGTGGGAGGGACCCTACGAGCAGTACTTC; CDR3: CASSLGWEGPYEQYF; D: TRBD2; V: TRBV11-3; J: TRBJ2-7; size: NA
DNA: TGTGCCAGCAGCCCCGACACCACCGGGGAGCTGTTTTTT; CDR3: CASSPDTTGELFF; D: NA; V: TRBV6-5; J: TRBJ2-2; size: NA
DNA: TGCGCCAGCAGCCAAGATCTCGTCCCGGTGAGCACCGGGGAGCTGTTTTTT; CDR3: CASSQDLVPVSTGELFF; D: NA; V: TRBV4-3; J: TRBJ2-2; size: NA
DNA: TGTGCCAGCCACTCCTACGAGCAGTACTTC; CDR3: CASHSYEQYF; D: NA; V: TRBV27; J: TRBJ2-7; size: once
DNA: TGTGCCAGCAGCGTTAGTGGGGCCTCTGGGGCCAACGTCCTGACTTTC; CDR3: CASSVSGASGANVLTF; D: NA; V: TRBV9; J: TRBJ2-6; size: NA
DNA: TGTGCCAGCAGGGGACTAGCACTTCGCTCCTACAATGAGCAGTTCTTC; CDR3: CASRGLALRSYNEQFF; D: TRBD2; V: TRBV25-1; J: TRBJ2-1; size: NA
DNA: TGTGCTATCGGGCTAGCGGGGAGGAGCGAGCAGTACTTC; CDR3: CAIGLAGRSEQYF; D: TRBD2; V: TRBV7-8; J: TRBJ2-7; size: NA
DNA: TGTGCCTGGAAAGGCGGTGGCTACACCTTC; CDR3: CAWKGGGYTF; D: NA; V: TRBV30; J: TRBJ1-2; size: NA
DNA: TGTGCCAGCAGTGTGAGGGGGCTGAACACTGAAGCTTTCTTT; CDR3: CASSVRGLNTEAFF; D: TRBD1; V: TRBV25-1; J: TRBJ1-1; size: NA
DNA: TGCGCCAGCAGCCAAGTAGGGGACATCCCCGCCGGGGAGCTGTTTTTT; CDR3: CASSQVGDIPAGELFF; D: NA; V: TRBV4-3; J: TRBJ2-2; size: NA
DNA: TGTGCCATCAGTGACCCTAGCGGGAGGGATTACGAGCAGTACTTC; CDR3: CAISDPSGRDYEQYF; D: TRBD2; V: TRBV10-3; J: TRBJ2-7; size: NA
DNA: TGTGCCAGCAGCGTAGGGGATGCGTCTAGCGGGATTTACGAGCAGTACTTC; CDR3: CASSVGDASSGIYEQYF; D: TRBD2; V: TRBV9; J: TRBJ2-7; size: NA
DNA: TGTGCCAGCAGCTATGGGACTTTAAATGAAAAACTGTTTTTT; CDR3: CASSYGTLNEKLFF; D: NA; V: TRBV13; J: TRBJ1-4; size: NA
DNA: TGTGCCAGCAGCTTAGGAGGGACAGGATCCCATCAGCCCCAGCATTTT; CDR3: CASSLGGTGSHQPQHF; D: TRBD1; V: TRBV13; J: TRBJ1-5; size: NA
DNA: TGTGCCAGTAGTATCCCATATAGCGCGAATACGCAGTATTTT; CDR3: CASSIPYSANTQYF; D: NA; V: TRBV19; J: TRBJ2-3; size: NA
DNA: TGCGCCAGCAGCCAAGATTCCCGGGTCTACGAGCAGTACTTC; CDR3: CASSQDSRVYEQYF; D: NA; V: TRBV4-1; J: TRBJ2-7; size: NA
DNA: TGCGCCAGCAGCTTGGCCGGGGACAGGGGGCGCGAGCAGTACTTC; CDR3: CASSLAGDRGREQYF; D: TRBD1; V: TRBV5-1; J: TRBJ2-7; size: NA